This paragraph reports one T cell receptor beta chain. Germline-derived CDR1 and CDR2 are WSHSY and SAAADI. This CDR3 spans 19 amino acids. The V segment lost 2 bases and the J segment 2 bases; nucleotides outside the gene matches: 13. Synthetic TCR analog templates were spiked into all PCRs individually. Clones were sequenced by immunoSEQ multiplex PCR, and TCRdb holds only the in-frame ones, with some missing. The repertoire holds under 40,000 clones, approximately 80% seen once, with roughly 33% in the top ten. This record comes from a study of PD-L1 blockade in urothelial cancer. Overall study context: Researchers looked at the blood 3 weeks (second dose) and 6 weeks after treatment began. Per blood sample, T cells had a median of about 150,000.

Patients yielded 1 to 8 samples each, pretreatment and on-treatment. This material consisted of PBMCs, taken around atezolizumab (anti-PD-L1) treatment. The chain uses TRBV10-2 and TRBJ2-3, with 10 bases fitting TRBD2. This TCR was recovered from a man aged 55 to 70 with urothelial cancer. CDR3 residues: CASSETSTGTSAYTDTQYF. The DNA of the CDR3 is TGCGCCAGCAGTGAGACTTCAACCGGGACTAGCGCGTACACAGATACGCAGTATTTT.